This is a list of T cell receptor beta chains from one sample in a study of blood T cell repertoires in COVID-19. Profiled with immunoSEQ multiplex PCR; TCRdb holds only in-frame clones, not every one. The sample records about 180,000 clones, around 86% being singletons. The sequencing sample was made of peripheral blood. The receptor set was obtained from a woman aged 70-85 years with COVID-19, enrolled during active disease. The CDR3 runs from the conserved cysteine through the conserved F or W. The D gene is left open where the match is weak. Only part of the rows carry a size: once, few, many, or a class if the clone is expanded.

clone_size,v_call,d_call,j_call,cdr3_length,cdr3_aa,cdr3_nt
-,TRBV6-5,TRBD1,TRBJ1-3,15,CASLKTGLKENTIYF,TGTGCCTCATTAAAGACAGGGTTAAAGGAAAACACCATATATTTT
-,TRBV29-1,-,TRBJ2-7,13,CSVDLYGGYEQYF,TGCAGCGTGGACCTCTATGGAGGGTACGAGCAGTACTTC
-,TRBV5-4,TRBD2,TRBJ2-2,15,CASSLGTSGTGELFF,TGTGCCAGCAGCTTAGGGACTAGCGGGACCGGGGAGCTGTTTTTT
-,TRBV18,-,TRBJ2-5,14,CASSPRERVQTQYF,TGTGCCAGCTCACCAAGGGAGAGGGTGCAGACCCAGTACTTC
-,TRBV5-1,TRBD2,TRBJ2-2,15,CASSLAISGPGELFF,TGCGCCAGCAGCTTGGCGATTAGCGGGCCCGGGGAGCTGTTTTTT
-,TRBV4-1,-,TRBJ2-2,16,CASSQDSLGITGELFF,TGCGCCAGCAGCCAAGATTCCCTAGGAATCACCGGGGAGCTGTTTTTT
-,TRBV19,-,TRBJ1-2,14,CASSVPGVNYGYTF,TGTGCCAGTAGTGTCCCCGGGGTTAACTATGGCTACACCTTC
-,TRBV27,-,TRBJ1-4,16,CASSLVAGATNEKLFF,TGTGCCAGCAGTTTGGTCGCGGGGGCAACTAATGAAAAACTGTTTTTT
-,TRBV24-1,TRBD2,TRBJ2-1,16,CATSDRSAGVIYEQFF,TGTGCCACCAGTGACCGTTCAGCGGGAGTTATATATGAGCAGTTCTTC
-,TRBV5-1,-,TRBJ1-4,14,CASGTGGSGEKLFF,TGCGCCAGCGGGACCGGGGGAAGCGGAGAAAAACTGTTTTTT
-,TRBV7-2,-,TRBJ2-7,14,CASSPPSGTQGQYF,TGTGCCAGCAGCCCCCCCTCGGGTACCCAGGGGCAGTACTTC
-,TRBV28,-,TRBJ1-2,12,CAIPGAGYGYTF,TGTGCCATCCCAGGGGCTGGCTATGGCTACACCTTC
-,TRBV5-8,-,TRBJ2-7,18,CASSLPDGRDWGIYEQYF,TGTGCCAGCAGCCTCCCTGATGGTCGGGACTGGGGGATTTACGAGCAGTACTTC
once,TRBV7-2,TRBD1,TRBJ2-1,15,CASSPNRQGYNEQFF,TGTGCCAGCAGCCCCAATCGACAGGGCTACAATGAGCAGTTCTTC
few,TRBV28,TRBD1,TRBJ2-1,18,CASSFAGRRQGGGGEQFF,TGTGCCAGCAGTTTCGCGGGCCGAAGACAGGGGGGAGGTGGTGAGCAGTTCTTC
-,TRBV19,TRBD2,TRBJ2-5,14,CASSIARGGETQYF,TGTGCCAGTAGTATAGCACGCGGGGGGGAGACCCAGTACTTC
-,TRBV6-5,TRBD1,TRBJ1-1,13,CASRGQVGTEAFF,TGTGCCAGCAGGGGACAGGTGGGGACTGAAGCTTTCTTT
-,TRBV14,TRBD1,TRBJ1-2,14,CASSQSRWTGGYTF,TGTGCCAGCAGCCAAAGCCGGTGGACAGGTGGCTACACCTTC
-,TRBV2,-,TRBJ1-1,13,CASMMWERGEAFF,TGTGCCAGTATGATGTGGGAACGGGGTGAAGCTTTCTTT
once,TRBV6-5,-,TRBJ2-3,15,CASSKGLTFTDTQYF,TGTGCCAGCAGCAAGGGACTTACCTTCACAGATACGCAGTATTTT
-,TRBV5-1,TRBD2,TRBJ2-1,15,CASSPGLAGLNEQFF,TGCGCCAGCAGCCCGGGACTAGCGGGACTCAATGAGCAGTTCTTC
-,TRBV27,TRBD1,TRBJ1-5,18,CASSLYGWTGGVNQPQHF,TGTGCCAGCAGTTTATACGGCTGGACAGGGGGCGTTAATCAGCCCCAGCATTTT
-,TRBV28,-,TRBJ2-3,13,CASSTPTGPYQYF,TGTGCCAGCAGCACCCCCACAGGTCCTTACCAGTATTTT
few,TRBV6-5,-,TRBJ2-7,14,CASSTPGTSYEQYF,TGTGCCAGCAGTACGCCGGGAACCTCCTACGAGCAGTACTTC
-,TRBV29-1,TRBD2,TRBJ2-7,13,CSVGTRGTYEQYF,TGCAGCGTTGGGACTAGAGGGACCTACGAGCAGTACTTC
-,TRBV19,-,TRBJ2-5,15,CASSNRDSVGETQYF,TGTGCCAGTAGTAACAGGGATTCGGTTGGGGAGACCCAGTACTTC
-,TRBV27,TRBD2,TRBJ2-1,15,CASQREDRGRNEQFF,TGTGCCAGCCAGCGGGAGGACCGTGGTAGGAATGAGCAGTTCTTC
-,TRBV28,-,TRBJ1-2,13,CASIGEGDYGYTF,TGTGCCAGCATCGGTGAAGGGGACTATGGCTACACCTTC
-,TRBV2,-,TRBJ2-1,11,CASTRGDEQFF,TGTGCCAGCACCAGGGGCGATGAGCAGTTCTTC
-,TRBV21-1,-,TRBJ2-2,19,CASSNKLAGTSANTGELFF,TGTGCCAGCAGCAACAAACTAGCGGGAACAAGTGCGAACACCGGGGAGCTGTTTTTT
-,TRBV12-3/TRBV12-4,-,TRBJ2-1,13,CASSPQIAGEQFF,TGTGCCAGCAGTCCTCAGATTGCTGGTGAGCAGTTCTTC
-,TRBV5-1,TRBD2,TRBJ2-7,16,CASSSQLAGGRYEQYF,TGCGCCAGCAGCTCTCAACTAGCGGGTGGCCGCTACGAGCAGTACTTC
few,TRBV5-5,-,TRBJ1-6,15,CASTIGGQNNSPLHF,TGTGCCAGCACCATCGGTGGGCAGAATAATTCACCCCTCCACTTT
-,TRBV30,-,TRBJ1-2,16,CAWSVLGGRIGYGYTF,TGTGCCTGGAGTGTATTGGGAGGGCGTATCGGCTATGGCTACACCTTC
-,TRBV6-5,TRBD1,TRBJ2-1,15,CASSAGTGAYNEQFF,TGTGCCAGCAGCGCCGGGACAGGGGCCTACAATGAGCAGTTCTTC
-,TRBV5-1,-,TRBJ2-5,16,CASSRTGSWAGETQYF,TGCGCCAGCAGCCGTACAGGGTCTTGGGCGGGAGAGACCCAGTACTTC
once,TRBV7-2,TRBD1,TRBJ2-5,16,CASSSGQGVRRETQYF,TGTGCCAGCAGCTCCGGACAGGGGGTACGGAGAGAGACCCAGTACTTC
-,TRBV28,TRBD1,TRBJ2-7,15,CASSFRDRGLNEQYF,TGTGCCAGCAGTTTCAGGGACAGGGGGCTGAACGAGCAGTACTTC
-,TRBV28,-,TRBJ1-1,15,CASRSPGGANTEAFF,TGTGCCAGCAGATCCCCGGGGGGGGCGAACACTGAAGCTTTCTTT
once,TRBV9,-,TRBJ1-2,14,CASSVSWGGGGYTF,TGTGCCAGCAGCGTATCGTGGGGGGGAGGTGGCTACACCTTC
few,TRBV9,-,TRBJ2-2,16,CASSVDYEANTGELFF,TGTGCCAGCAGCGTAGACTATGAGGCCAACACCGGGGAGCTGTTTTTT
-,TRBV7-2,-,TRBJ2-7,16,CASSLNPGRNSNEQYF,TGTGCCAGCAGCTTAAACCCCGGGAGAAATTCTAACGAGCAGTACTTC
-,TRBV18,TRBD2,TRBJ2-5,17,CASSPQTSGSSRETQYF,TGTGCCAGCTCACCACAGACTAGCGGGAGTTCAAGGGAGACCCAGTACTTC
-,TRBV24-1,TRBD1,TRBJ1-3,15,CATSDPRGPGNTIYF,TGTGCCACCAGTGACCCCAGGGGGCCTGGAAACACCATATATTTT
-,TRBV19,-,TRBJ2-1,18,CASSALLTAGASYNEQFF,TGTGCCAGTAGCGCTCTTCTTACAGCAGGGGCCTCCTACAATGAGCAGTTCTTC
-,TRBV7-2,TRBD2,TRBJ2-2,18,CASSLDGLAGLGAGELFF,TGTGCCAGCAGCTTAGACGGACTAGCGGGTCTAGGGGCCGGGGAGCTGTTTTTT
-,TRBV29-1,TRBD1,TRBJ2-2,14,CSGRTGTNTGELFF,TGCAGCGGACGGACAGGAACGAACACCGGGGAGCTGTTTTTT
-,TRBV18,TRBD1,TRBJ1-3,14,CASSRDSSGNTIYF,TGTGCCAGCTCGCGGGACAGCTCTGGAAACACCATATATTTT
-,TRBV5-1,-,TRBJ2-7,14,CASSIQTPTYEQYF,TGCGCCAGCAGCATACAGACACCAACCTACGAGCAGTACTTC
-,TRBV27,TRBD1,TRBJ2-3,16,CASSFLMTGGTDTQYF,TGTGCCAGCAGTTTTCTCATGACAGGGGGTACAGATACGCAGTATTTT
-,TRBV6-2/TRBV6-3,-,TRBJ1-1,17,CASSYPIGGVEGTEAFF,TGTGCCAGCAGTTACCCCATCGGGGGGGTGGAAGGGACTGAAGCTTTCTTT
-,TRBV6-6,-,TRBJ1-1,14,CASSYSKGDTEAFF,TGTGCCAGCAGTTACTCAAAAGGGGACACTGAAGCTTTCTTT
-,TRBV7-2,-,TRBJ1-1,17,CASWDTELSRFNTEAFF,TGTGCCAGCTGGGACACAGAGCTCTCCCGATTTAACACTGAAGCTTTCTTT
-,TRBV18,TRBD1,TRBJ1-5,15,CASSPQTGNNQPQHF,TGTGCCAGCTCACCACAGACAGGGAACAATCAGCCCCAGCATTTT